One and the same sample provided the 29 T cell receptor beta chains below, sequenced in a study of control samples from healthy donors and cancer patients. Generated by immunoSEQ multiplex PCR, the TCRdb table keeps only in-frame clones and is missing some. The profile covers around 200,000 clones, with roughly 91% appearing a single time and approximately 1.5% taken by the ten largest. Sequencing input: blood. The source is a woman aged 25 to 45 in good health.

Concerning this clone: Other DNA sequences of this sample code for an identical CDR3. This chain connects TRBV3-1 (or the pseudogene TRBV3-2) to TRBJ1-2; 8 bases line up with TRBD1. Germline-derived CDR1 and CDR2 are LGHDT and YNNKEL (reference sequence). J gave up 8 bases and V 2 bases, and 4 bases lay outside the gene matches. The CDR3 spans 13 residues. The CDR3 sequence is CASSQQGARGYTF. As DNA, the CDR3 is TGTGCCAGCAGCCAACAGGGGGCTCGGGGCTACACCTTC.

The CDR3 sequence: CASDPGQGVSPLHF. As DNA, the CDR3 is TGTGCCAGTGACCCGGGACAGGGGGTTTCACCCCTCCACTTT. V gene TRBV19 combines with J gene TRBJ1-6; 11 bases map to TRBD1. Germline CDR1 reads LNHDA; CDR2 reads SQIVND (reference sequence). The ends lost 8 bases at V and 9 bases at J; junction bases unmatched: 6. The CDR3 sequence is 14 residues long.

This chain uses TRBV6-5 with TRBJ1-3; tentatively, D is TRBD1 (6 bases). The CDR3 extends over 15 amino acids. Trimming removed 4 bases from V and 0 bases from J, with 10 bases in between. CDR1 is MNHEY, CDR2 SVGAGI, per germline. As DNA, the CDR3 is TGTGCCAGCAGTTCCGACAGGTACTCTGGAAACACCATATATTTT. Its protein is CASSSDRYSGNTIYF.

Concerning this clone: Different DNA sequences within this sample yield the same CDR3. This rearrangement joins TRBV18 to TRBJ1-4; D gene uncertain. The ends were cut back, 3 bases at V and 0 bases at J, with 5 bases in the middle. This CDR3 contains 14 residues. The germline V gene encodes CDR1 KGHSH and CDR2 LQKENI. CDR3 sequence (DNA): TGTGCCAGCTCACCCTCAGCAACTAATGAAAAACTGTTTTTT. It encodes CASSPSATNEKLFF.

The chain is built from TRBV7-9 and TRBJ2-7; unclear D gene. Looked up from germline, CDR1 is SEHNR and CDR2 is FQNEAQ (reference sequence). The CDR3 loop spans 15 amino acids. The V end lost 0 bases, the J end lost 5 bases, and 14 bases lay between the germline ends. CDR3 loop: CASSLAGGRVDEQYF. The DNA for the CDR3 is TGTGCCAGCAGCTTAGCGGGCGGAAGGGTCGACGAGCAGTACTTC.

The J gene is TRBJ2-3, the V gene TRBV25-1; weak D call: TRBD2 (5 bases). The CDR3 loop spans 16 amino acids. Germline V CDR1 and CDR2: MGHDK, SYGVNS. V was pared by 3 bases and J by 0 bases, with 13 bases between. CDR3 sequence: CASSEPREPSTDTQYF. The DNA of the CDR3 is TGTGCCAGCAGTGAGCCCCGGGAACCTAGCACAGATACGCAGTATTTT.

This sequence joins TRBV15 and TRBJ1-3; D gene uncertain. V dropped 0 bases and J dropped 0 bases, with 9 bases sitting between them. The length of the CDR3 is 16 residues. CDR1 LNHNV and CDR2 YYDKDF come from the germline V gene (reference sequence). The CDR3 DNA reads as TGTGCCACCAGCAGAGATCATAAAGGCTCTGGAAACACCATATATTTT. Translating gives CATSRDHKGSGNTIYF.

The V gene is TRBV19, the J gene TRBJ2-5; 11 bases match TRBD2. This CDR3 has 19 residues. V shed 6 bases, J shed 1 base, and the junction held 16 bases outside the gene matches. Germline lookup yields CDR1 LNHDA and CDR2 SQIVND (reference sequence). The CDR3 sequence: CASSRSLIAGGSLQETQYF. The DNA for the CDR3 is TGTGCCAGTAGCCGATCCCTCATAGCGGGGGGGAGCCTCCAAGAGACCCAGTACTTC.

This clone was detected only once. This chain links TRBV6-4 with TRBJ2-6; D is uncertain. CDR3 length equals 16 residues. Trimming removed 0 bases at V and 0 bases at J, with 6 bases between. CDR1 MRHNA and CDR2 SNTAGT come from the germline V gene. CDR3 sequence reads: CASSDSMHSGANVLTF. The DNA for the CDR3 is TGTGCCAGCAGTGACTCGATGCACTCTGGGGCCAACGTCCTGACTTTC.

The rearrangement joins TRBV18 to TRBJ1-4; no clear D. Germline loops: CDR1 KGHSH, CDR2 LQKENI. The CDR3 runs 15 residues. Trimming shortened V by 1 base and J by 2 bases, and 8 bases separated the two germline ends. The CDR3 sequence is CASSPQGGTNEKLFF. The CDR3 nucleotides are TGTGCCAGCTCACCACAGGGTGGCACTAATGAAAAACTGTTTTTT.

This clone was counted many times. This CDR3 is also generated by other DNA sequences in the sample. This chain connects TRBV7-9 to TRBJ1-6; D is uncertain. The V and J ends lost 1 base and 4 bases respectively, with 5 bases between them. This CDR3 contains 14 residues. Germline CDR1 is SEHNR and CDR2 is FQNEAQ (reference sequence). CDR3 amino acids: CASSLEQYNSPLHF. CDR3 in DNA: TGTGCCAGCAGCTTAGAACAGTATAATTCACCCCTCCACTTT.

This clone appeared a few times. J is TRBJ1-1 and V is TRBV6-5; D gene unclear. V was pared by 7 bases and J by 1 base, with 13 bases between. Germline V CDR1 and CDR2: MNHEY, SVGAGI. The CDR3 is 14 amino acids. The DNA for the CDR3 is TGTGCCAGCAACGACGGACGGGAGAACACTGAAGCTTTCTTT. Residues: CASNDGRENTEAFF.

The sample holds one count of this clone. This chain joins TRBV4-1 and TRBJ2-2; 10 bases match TRBD1. V dropped 3 bases and J dropped 4; count of bases not matched to a gene: 2. Per germline, CDR1 MGHRA and CDR2 YSYEKL. This CDR3 region has 15 residues. The CDR3 DNA sequence: TGCGCCAGCAGCCAGGGACAGGGGCCCACCGGGGAGCTGTTTTTT. It encodes CASSQGQGPTGELFF.

The chain is built from TRBV28 and TRBJ1-5; 8 positions match TRBD1. The germline CDR1 and CDR2 sequences are MDHEN and SYDVKM. J gave up 4 bases and V 5 bases, and 1 base lay outside the gene matches. CDR3 size: 13 residues. The CDR3 is CASSGQGNQPQHF. The DNA for the CDR3 is TGTGCCAGCAGTGGACAGGGAAATCAGCCCCAGCATTTT.

V usage is TRBV11-3 and J usage is TRBJ1-1; 7 bases fit TRBD1. Per germline, CDR1 SGHNT and CDR2 YENEEA. V lost 6 bases and J lost 1; bases outside the gene matches: 2. CDR3 length: 13 residues. This chain's CDR3 is CASSWTGNTEAFF. The CDR3 DNA follows: TGTGCCAGCAGTTGGACAGGGAACACTGAAGCTTTCTTT.

V is TRBV5-6 and J is TRBJ2-7; 11 bases match TRBD2. Germline-derived CDR1 and CDR2 are SGHDT and YYEEEE. V lost 0 bases, J lost 1 base, and 6 bases stayed unmatched. The CDR3 contains 17 residues. CDR3 nucleotides: TGTGCCAGCAGCTTGGCTATACTAGCGGGAGTGTCCTACGAGCAGTACTTC. It is translated as CASSLAILAGVSYEQYF.

The J gene is TRBJ1-5, the V gene TRBV10-3, with D tentatively TRBD1 (6 bases). The CDR3 covers 15 residues. Trimming left V 0 bases short and J 4 bases short, with 10 bases between. Per the germline V gene, CDR1 is ENHRY and CDR2 is SYGVKD. CDR3 protein: CAISESKQGNQPQHF. CDR3 coding DNA: TGTGCCATCAGTGAGTCGAAGCAGGGGAATCAGCCCCAGCATTTT.

V usage is TRBV19 and J usage is TRBJ2-1, with 8 nucleotides matching TRBD1. J gave up 0 bases and V 8 bases, and 3 bases lay outside the gene matches. The CDR3 totals 14 residues. Germline assignment: CDR1 LNHDA and CDR2 SQIVND (reference sequence). CDR3 nucleotides: TGTGCCAGTGCCGGGACAGGCTCCTACAATGAGCAGTTCTTC. Protein: CASAGTGSYNEQFF.

The V gene is TRBV24-1, the J gene TRBJ2-1, with 13 bases fitting TRBD2. Germline V lookup: CDR1 KGHDR, CDR2 SFDVKD. The CDR3 contains 16 residues. With 4 bases clipped from V and 6 bases from J, the junction kept 5 bases outside the gene matches. Here the CDR3 DNA reads TGTGCCACCAGTGACCCCACTAGCGGGAGGGCCAATGAGCAGTTCTTC. The encoded protein is CATSDPTSGRANEQFF.

The gene calls are TRBV6-5 and TRBJ2-6; perhaps D is TRBD1 or TRBD2 (5 bases each). Germline CDR1 MNHEY, CDR2 SVGAGI. The CDR3 spans 13 residues. Trimming took off 9 bases at V and 3 bases at J, with 9 bases between the two ends. CDR3 sequence: CASQGDGANVLTF. CDR3 bases: TGTGCCAGTCAGGGAGATGGGGCCAACGTCCTGACTTTC.

This chain links TRBV29-1 with TRBJ1-1; the match to TRBD1 covers 12 bases. V dropped 5 bases and J dropped 1; count of bases not matched to a gene: 5. The germline V gene encodes CDR1 SQVTM and CDR2 ANQGSEA. CDR3 length: 15 amino acids. The chain's CDR3 is CSVKGTGGENTEAFF. The DNA of the CDR3 is TGCAGCGTTAAAGGGACAGGGGGCGAGAACACTGAAGCTTTCTTT. Full variable domain (rest looked up from reference TRBV29-1 and TRBJ1-1): SAVISQKPSRDICQRGTSLTIQCQVDSQVTMMFWYRQQPGQSLTLIATANQGSEATYESGFVIDKFPISRPNLTFSTLTVSNMSPEDSSIYLCSVKGTGGENTEAFFGQGTRLTVV.

This sequence joins TRBV10-2 and TRBJ2-3, with 9 positions matching TRBD1. V shed 3 bases, J shed 1 base, and the junction held 2 bases outside the gene matches. Germline assignment: CDR1 WSHSY and CDR2 SAAADI. CDR3 length equals 15 residues. Here the CDR3 reads CASSDRDRGTDTQYF. CDR3 in DNA: TGCGCCAGCAGTGACCGGGACAGGGGCACAGATACGCAGTATTTT.

This chain joins TRBV19 and TRBJ1-5; D unclear. The germline CDR1 and CDR2 sequences are LNHDA and SQIVND (reference sequence). V dropped 3 bases and J dropped 0 bases, with 9 bases sitting between them. The CDR3 is 15 residues long. The CDR3: CASSMVRYSNQPQHF. CDR3 nucleotide sequence: TGTGCCAGTAGTATGGTAAGGTATAGCAATCAGCCCCAGCATTTT.

The rearrangement links TRBV10-1 to TRBJ2-6; TRBD1 is a possible D gene (5 bases). The germline V gene encodes CDR1 WNHNN and CDR2 SYGVQD (reference sequence). The CDR3 has 14 amino acids. Trimming stripped 4 bases from V and 2 bases from J, with 6 bases between. The CDR3 sequence is CASSVGPGANVLTF. The CDR3 DNA reads TGCGCCAGCAGTGTGGGGCCTGGGGCCAACGTCCTGACTTTC.

The V call is TRBV18, the J call TRBJ1-4; 10 nucleotides agree with TRBD1. In germline, CDR1 is KGHSH, CDR2 LQKENI. Unmatched junction bases numbered 4, after V lost 2 bases and J lost 7 bases. The CDR3 sequence is 15 residues long. CDR3 in amino acids: CASSPTTGGVEKLFF. CDR3 DNA sequence: TGTGCCAGCTCACCAACGACAGGGGGCGTTGAAAAACTGTTTTTT.

V usage is TRBV9 and J usage is TRBJ2-3; 9 bases map to TRBD2. The CDR3 sequence is 16 residues long. CDR1 and CDR2 (germline): SGDLS, YYNGEE. The V gene end was trimmed by 0 bases and the J gene end by 3 bases; junction bases not matched to a gene: 5. CDR3 in amino acids: CASSVGSGRRTDTQYF. The DNA of the CDR3 is TGTGCCAGCAGCGTAGGGAGCGGGAGGCGGACAGATACGCAGTATTTT.

V and J are TRBV30 and TRBJ2-1; possibly TRBD2 for D (5 bases). Germline V lookup: CDR1 GTSNPN, CDR2 SVGIG (reference sequence). This CDR3 comprises 13 residues. Trimming stripped 1 base from V and 6 bases from J, with 10 bases between. The CDR3 nucleotides are TGTGCCTGGAGTGGTCTAGCCGGCAATGAGCAGTTCTTC. This encodes CAWSGLAGNEQFF.

V is TRBV29-1 and J is TRBJ2-5; 9 nucleotides match TRBD2. The CDR3 consists of 13 residues. With V trimmed by 4 bases and J by 3 bases, 3 bases remained unmatched. Per germline, CDR1 SQVTM and CDR2 ANQGSEA. The CDR3 DNA reads TGCAGCGTTGGCGGGGGGGCGGAAGAGACCCAGTACTTC. Its protein product is CSVGGGAEETQYF.

V usage is TRBV5-1 and J usage is TRBJ2-7; the D call may be TRBD1 or TRBD2 (5 bases each). Per germline, CDR1 SGHRS and CDR2 YFSETQ. CDR3 length: 13 amino acids. Trimming removed 3 bases from V and 2 bases from J, with 9 bases in between. The CDR3 region is CASSWDGAYEQYF. The DNA for the CDR3 is TGCGCCAGCAGCTGGGACGGAGCCTACGAGCAGTACTTC.